This entry lists 25 T cell receptor beta chains sequenced from one sample in a study of CD8 T cells in Susac syndrome. RNA totalling roughly 0.5 to 1 ug underwent reverse transcription with random hexamers. Each CDR3 protein gets one entry after TCRdb re-called the immunoSEQ multiplex PCR reads with MiXCR. The data hold 120,000 to 150,000 distinct CDR3 sequences, with around 94% observed a single time. The sequencing input was CD4+ T cells from PBMCs. These receptors were obtained from a human donor in good health.

The rearrangement joins TRBV24-1 to TRBJ2-7; a weak D match, TRBD1 (5 bases). The CDR3 extends over 14 amino acids. V gave up 0 bases and J gave up 2 bases, with 7 bases separating them. Germline V gene sequence: CDR1 KGHDR, CDR2 SFDVKD. CDR3 bases: TGTGCCACCAGTGATTTGGACAGCCCCTACGAGCAGTACTTC. Protein sequence: CATSDLDSPYEQYF.

The J gene is TRBJ2-5, the V gene TRBV14, with 8 bases aligning to TRBD2. Germline CDR1 reads SGHDN; CDR2 reads FVKESK. Germline trimming cut 0 bases from V and 5 bases from J; bases unmatched to any gene: 11. The CDR3 is made up of 17 amino acids. As DNA, the CDR3 is TGTGCCAGCAGCCAAGATTGGGCGGGAGGACGCCGGGAGACCCAGTACTTC. Translation gives CASSQDWAGGRRETQYF.

This clonotype was observed a few times. The CDR3 sequence is CASSETGVYGYTF. The CDR3 coding sequence is TGTGCCAGCAGTGAGACAGGGGTCTATGGCTACACCTTC. The chain recombines TRBV2 with TRBJ1-2; 8 nucleotides agree with TRBD1. With 3 bases clipped from V and 4 bases from J, the junction kept 1 base outside the gene matches. Germline assignment: CDR1 SNHLY and CDR2 FYNNEI. The CDR3 covers 13 residues. The entire variable domain, with the rest obtained from reference TRBV2 and TRBJ1-2, is as follows: EPEVTQTPSHQVTQMGQEVILRCVPISNHLYFYWYRQILGQKVEFLVSFYNNEISEKSEIFDDQFSVERPDGSNFTLKIRSTKLEDSAMYFCASSETGVYGYTFGSGTRLTVV.

The chain recombines TRBV27 with TRBJ1-2; 12 nucleotides align to TRBD1. V trimming: 3 bases; J trimming: 7 bases; junction bases outside the gene matches: 6. Germline CDR1 is MNHEY and CDR2 is SMNVEV (reference sequence). The CDR3 spans 15 residues. The CDR3 sequence is CASSFRDRGRGGYTF. CDR3 DNA: TGTGCCAGCAGTTTCCGGGACAGGGGGCGCGGTGGCTACACCTTC.

The chain combines TRBV5-1 with TRBJ2-6, with D possibly TRBD1 on 6 matching bases. CDR1 is SGHRS and CDR2 is YFSETQ in the germline V gene. The CDR3 length is 17 residues. V lost 1 base, J lost 0 bases, and 11 bases lay in between. The CDR3 DNA reads TGCGCCAGCAGCTTGCAGGGACAAAGCTCTGGGGCCAACGTCCTGACTTTC. This sequence encodes CASSLQGQSSGANVLTF.

The chain couples TRBV29-1 to TRBJ2-7, with 8 bases lining up with TRBD1. The ends lost 5 bases at V and 5 bases at J; junction bases unmatched: 5. The CDR3 has 12 residues. Germline assignment: CDR1 SQVTM and CDR2 ANQGSEA. The DNA for the CDR3 is TGCAGCGTTCGACAGGGGTCCCACGAGCAGTACTTC. Translated: CSVRQGSHEQYF.

The chain uses TRBV12-3 or TRBV12-4 and TRBJ1-4; D might be TRBD1 (5 bases). The CDR3 runs 14 residues. V was shortened by 1 base and J by 2 bases, with 5 bases between the two germline ends. The CDR3 protein is CASSLEGTNEKLFF. The CDR3 nucleotides read TGTGCCAGCAGTTTAGAGGGGACTAATGAAAAACTGTTTTTT.

J is TRBJ2-4 and V is TRBV18, with D perhaps TRBD2 (6 bases). The germline V gene encodes CDR1 KGHSH and CDR2 LQKENI. V was pared by 3 bases and J by 1 base, with 16 bases between. The CDR3 sequence is 17 residues long. CDR3 coding DNA: TGTGCCAGCTCACCTTCAGCAACGGGAGTCGCCAAAAACATTCAGTACTTC. Its protein is CASSPSATGVAKNIQYF.

This chain uses TRBV7-8 with TRBJ1-2; TRBD1 might be the D (6 bases). V gave up 4 bases and J gave up 8 bases, with 17 bases separating them. CDR1 is SGHVS, CDR2 FQNEAQ, per germline. This CDR3 region has 14 residues. The CDR3 nucleotides read TGTGCCAGCAGCTCTCGGACAGATCCTAGGGGCTACACCTTC. This encodes CASSSRTDPRGYTF.

This sequence joins TRBV6-6 and TRBJ1-4; TRBD1 aligns across 7 bases. The CDR3 consists of 14 residues. J lost 5 bases, V lost 0 bases, and 0 bases had no gene match. CDR1 and CDR2 from the germline V gene are MNHNY and SVGAGI (reference sequence). In nucleotides, the CDR3 is TGTGCCAGCAGTTACTCGACAGGGAATGAAAAACTGTTTTTT. Protein sequence: CASSYSTGNEKLFF.

This chain joins TRBV6-5 and TRBJ1-4; D ambiguous. Germline V lookup: CDR1 MNHEY, CDR2 SVGAGI. Trimming shortened V by 2 bases and J by 8 bases, and 9 bases separated the two germline ends. This CDR3 region has 13 residues. DNA for the CDR3: TGTGCCAGCAGTTACAGGACCAGGGAAAAACTGTTTTTT. This codes for CASSYRTREKLFF.

The V call is TRBV20-1, the J call TRBJ1-5; 7 nucleotides match TRBD1. Germline lookup yields CDR1 DFQATT and CDR2 SNEGSKA (reference sequence). With 3 bases clipped from V and 3 bases from J, the junction kept 2 bases outside the gene matches. This CDR3 is built from 13 residues. The CDR3 coding sequence is TGCAGTGCTAGGACAGGGTTCAATCAGCCCCAGCATTTT. It yields the protein CSARTGFNQPQHF.

This clonotype showed up just once. The chain uses TRBV7-7 and TRBJ2-1; unclear D gene. Germline V lookup: CDR1 SSHAT, CDR2 FNYEAQ (reference sequence). The CDR3 consists of 16 residues. V lost 5 bases, J lost 0 bases, and 14 bases lay in between. The CDR3 DNA follows: TGTGCCAGCAGCCATGACATCCCAAGCTCCTACAATGAGCAGTTCTTC. It encodes CASSHDIPSSYNEQFF.

This clonotype was seen once. The chain is built from TRBV2 and TRBJ2-2, with D unresolved. This CDR3 spans 13 amino acids. Trimming removed 1 base from V and 7 bases from J, with 7 bases in between. Per germline, CDR1 SNHLY and CDR2 FYNNEI. This CDR3 is CASSEDEVGELFF. The CDR3 DNA sequence: TGTGCCAGCAGTGAAGATGAGGTCGGGGAGCTGTTTTTT.

The chain recombines TRBV9 with TRBJ1-2; TRBD1 might be the D (5 bases). The CDR3 sequence is 13 residues long. Germline assignment: CDR1 SGDLS and CDR2 YYNGEE. Trimming took off 3 bases at V and 13 bases at J, with 19 bases between the two ends. The DNA of the CDR3 is TGTGCCAGCAGCGCCTCCCGGGACGTTTATTGCACCTTC. Protein product: CASSASRDVYCTF.

This sequence joins TRBV30 and TRBJ2-1; 15 positions agree with TRBD2. Trimming cost V 0 bases and J 7 bases; bases outside gene matches: 7. The CDR3 covers 17 residues. The germline V gene encodes CDR1 GTSNPN and CDR2 SVGIG (reference sequence). CDR3: CAWSVGLAGGPWNEQFF. DNA of the CDR3: TGTGCCTGGAGTGTTGGACTAGCGGGAGGGCCATGGAATGAGCAGTTCTTC. The full variable domain, rest sourced from reference TRBV30 and TRBJ2-1, is SQTIHQWPATLVQPVGSPLSLECTVEGTSNPNLYWYRQAAGRGLQLLFYSVGIGQISSEVPQNLSASRPQDRQFILSSKKLLLSDSGFYLCAWSVGLAGGPWNEQFFGPGTRLTVL.

The chain links TRBV11-2 to TRBJ1-1; TRBD1 matches 7 bases. Germline V gene data show CDR1 as SGHAT and CDR2 as FQNNGV. J was trimmed by 8 bases and V by 4 bases; bases with no gene match: 4. The CDR3 consists of 12 residues. The CDR3 is CASSSKTGEAFF. In DNA form, the CDR3 reads TGTGCCAGCAGCTCCAAGACAGGGGAAGCTTTCTTT.

The V gene is TRBV28, the J gene TRBJ2-7, with D possibly matching TRBD2 (6 bases). The V gene's germline CDR1 is MDHEN and CDR2 SYDVKM. This CDR3 region has 14 residues. Between the trimmed V and J ends, which lost 3 bases and 3 bases, there was a span of 12 bases. The CDR3 is CASSFSGGDYEQYF. As DNA, the CDR3 is TGTGCCAGCAGTTTCTCCGGGGGTGACTACGAGCAGTACTTC.

The genes are TRBV27 and TRBJ2-2, with 9 bases matching TRBD1. Trimming took 1 base from V and 2 from J; bases not matched to a gene: 8. From germline, CDR1 is MNHEY and CDR2 SMNVEV (reference sequence). This CDR3 spans 18 amino acids. The CDR3 DNA follows: TGTGCCAGCAGTTTATATACAGGGGGCCTACCTAACACCGGGGAGCTGTTTTTT. It translates to CASSLYTGGLPNTGELFF.

The chain links TRBV5-4 to TRBJ1-4; 8 bases are shared with TRBD1. V lost 0 bases to trimming and J lost 5 bases; unmatched junction nucleotides: 0. Germline V gene data show CDR1 as SGHNT and CDR2 as YYREEE (reference sequence). CDR3 length equals 14 residues. The chain's CDR3 is CASSLGQGNEKLFF. DNA of the CDR3: TGTGCCAGCAGCTTGGGACAGGGGAATGAAAAACTGTTTTTT.

V is TRBV20-1 and J is TRBJ2-7; possibly TRBD2 for D (5 bases). Germline lookup yields CDR1 DFQATT and CDR2 SNEGSKA (reference sequence). The CDR3 contains 15 residues. V shed 0 bases and J shed 1 base, with 13 bases lying between them. The CDR3, as DNA: TGCAGTGCTAGAGATCCGCTCGCGGGTTCCTACGAGCAGTACTTC. Translated, it gives CSARDPLAGSYEQYF.

The CDR3 loop reads CASSYGPLAGEQYF. The DNA of the CDR3 is TGTGCCAGCAGTTATGGACCACTGGCGGGAGAGCAGTACTTC. The rearrangement joins TRBV6-5 to TRBJ2-7, with D possibly being TRBD2 (6 bases). The CDR3 extends over 14 amino acids. Trimming removed 3 bases at V and 7 bases at J, with 16 bases between. Germline V gene sequence: CDR1 MNHEY, CDR2 SVGAGI.

The chain links TRBV18 to TRBJ1-1; 7 nucleotides match TRBD1. V lost 3 bases and J lost 7; bases outside the gene matches: 8. Germline lookup yields CDR1 KGHSH and CDR2 LQKENI. The CDR3 covers 14 residues. CDR3 in DNA: TGTGCCAGCTCACCCTTCCGGGACAGCCTTGAAGCTTTCTTT. This translates into CASSPFRDSLEAFF.

The rearrangement joins TRBV2 to TRBJ2-7, with unresolved D. The CDR3 runs 16 residues. The germline V gene has CDR1 SNHLY and CDR2 FYNNEI. V was pared by 8 bases and J by 1 base, with 21 bases between. Here the CDR3 reads CASYGPWGITSYEQYF. CDR3 nucleotides: TGTGCCAGCTACGGGCCCTGGGGAATTACGTCCTACGAGCAGTACTTC.

This clonotype appeared once. This chain links TRBV20-1 with TRBJ2-2, with unresolved D. V was clipped by 5 bases and J by 2 bases, with 6 bases between them. The CDR3 is 12 residues long. In germline, CDR1 is DFQATT, CDR2 SNEGSKA (reference sequence). CDR3 residues: CSAYPNTGELFF. The CDR3, as DNA: TGCAGTGCTTACCCTAACACCGGGGAGCTGTTTTTT.